These 30 T cell receptor beta chains originate from one sample sequenced in a study of T cell responses to AZD1222 COVID-19 vaccine (dated by TCRdb to about 2021). The time point label here, explained by the study, means: about 28 days (+/-7) after the second vaccine dose. The method behind the library was the immunoSEQ multiplex PCR assay. TCRdb re-hosts the immuneACCESS table, in-frame sequences only. Its copies lack some clones; in the studies checked, an unresolved V gene accounts for under half of them, and the cause for the rest is not known. The sample table records about 110,000 clones; nearly 90% of these occur just once. 2% to 2.5% of the sample goes to the ten largest clones. Sample: peripheral blood, taken 28 days after the second AZD1222 dose. These receptors originate from an adult who received the AZD1222 COVID-19 vaccine.

The chain has TRBV4-1 and TRBJ1-5, with TRBD1 as a possible D gene (5 bases). Germline loops: CDR1 MGHRA, CDR2 YSYEKL. The germline V and J ends were trimmed by 0 bases and 4 bases, with 13 bases remaining between them. The CDR3 contains 16 residues. Here the CDR3 DNA reads TGCGCCAGCAGCCAAGAAACGTGGGGGGGGAATCAGCCCCAGCATTTT. It specifies CASSQETWGGNQPQHF.

The J gene is TRBJ2-7, the V gene TRBV7-8, with 10 bases aligning to TRBD2. Germline trimming cut 5 bases from V and 5 bases from J; bases unmatched to any gene: 6. This CDR3 spans 14 amino acids. Germline V gives CDR1 SGHVS, CDR2 FQNEAQ. Written as DNA, the CDR3 is TGTGCCAGCAGCCGGGGACTAGCGCCCCACGAGCAGTACTTC. Residues: CASSRGLAPHEQYF. The whole variable domain, filled in from reference TRBV7-8 and TRBJ2-7, reads GAGVSQSPRYKVAKRGQDVALRCDPISGHVSLFWYQQALGQGPEFLTYFQNEAQLDKSGLPSDRFFAERPEGSVSTLKIQRTQQEDSAVYLCASSRGLAPHEQYFGPGTRLTVT.

As to this clone: At one of its ends the junction is not consistent with the germline gene, which may arise from a read error. The genes are TRBV10-3 and TRBJ2-7, with TRBD1 matching 8 bases. Per germline, CDR1 ENHRY and CDR2 SYGVKD. The CDR3 extends over 14 amino acids. The CDR3 spells CAISVTGVSNEQYF. In nucleotides, the CDR3 is TGTGCCATCAGTGTGACAGGGGTCTCCAACGAGCAGTACTTC.

V gene TRBV28 combines with J gene TRBJ1-2, with 7 positions matching TRBD1. The CDR3 has 13 residues. J lost 2 bases, V lost 8 bases, and 5 bases had no gene match. CDR1 and CDR2 (germline): MDHEN, SYDVKM. The CDR3 bases are TGTGCCAGCCTGGACAGGAGGAACTATGGCTACACCTTC. This gives the protein CASLDRRNYGYTF.

The chain employs TRBV4-2 and TRBJ2-7, with 8 bases identical to TRBD1. In germline, CDR1 is LGHNA, CDR2 YNFKEQ. The V and J ends lost 3 bases and 6 bases, in that order; junction bases with no gene match: 4. The CDR3 has 13 amino acids. CDR3 residues: CASSHKTGGEQYF. In DNA form, the CDR3 reads TGTGCCAGCAGCCATAAAACAGGGGGCGAGCAGTACTTC.

The chain links TRBV7-9 to TRBJ2-7; D not resolved. The CDR3 runs 12 residues. The V end was cut by 3 bases, the J end by 5 bases, with 8 bases between. Germline V lookup: CDR1 SEHNR, CDR2 FQNEAQ (reference sequence). The DNA for the CDR3 is TGTGCCAGCAGCTTGCTTCTCGACGAGCAGTACTTC. This sequence encodes CASSLLLDEQYF.

This clone was detected once. CDR3 sequence reads: CASSRRDFGNRPQHF. The CDR3 DNA is TGTGCCAGCAGCCGACGGGACTTCGGAAACCGGCCCCAGCATTTT. The chain recombines TRBV5-8 with TRBJ1-5, with TRBD1 as a possible D gene (5 bases). The CDR3 has 15 amino acids. In germline, CDR1 is SGHTS, CDR2 YDEGEE. V dropped 4 bases and J dropped 9 bases, with 20 bases sitting between them.

This clone was counted ten times or more. The chain is built from TRBV14 and TRBJ2-2, with 9 bases matching TRBD2. V shed 4 bases and J 7 bases; nucleotides not matched to a gene: 7. From germline, CDR1 is SGHDN and CDR2 FVKESK. This CDR3 is built from 15 residues. DNA for the CDR3: TGTGCCAGCAGCCGAGGAGCGGGAGGCGGCGGGGAGCTGTTTTTT. It is translated as CASSRGAGGGGELFF.

The rearrangement links TRBV19 to TRBJ2-7; D gene uncertain. CDR1 is LNHDA and CDR2 is SQIVND in the germline V gene (reference sequence). The length of the CDR3 is 14 residues. V was trimmed by 7 bases and J by 3 bases, leaving 16 bases between them. The DNA for the CDR3 is TGTGCCAGTAAGGTACAAGCGTCTTTCTACGAGCAGTACTTC. Protein sequence: CASKVQASFYEQYF.

This chain uses TRBV15 with TRBJ2-2; D is undetermined. The germline V gene encodes CDR1 LNHNV and CDR2 YYDKDF (reference sequence). Between the trimmed V and J ends, which lost 0 bases and 5 bases, there was a span of 7 bases. CDR3 length: 14 residues. This chain's CDR3 is CATSRDPRTGELFF. CDR3 bases: TGTGCCACCAGCAGAGATCCCAGAACCGGGGAGCTGTTTTTT.

This chain uses TRBV30 with TRBJ2-5; TRBD2 matches at 10 bases. The germline CDR1 and CDR2 sequences are GTSNPN and SVGIG (reference sequence). This CDR3 is 13 amino acids long. The trim removed 4 bases at V and 6 bases at J, leaving 5 bases unmatched. The CDR3 DNA sequence: TGTGCCTGGAAGTCTAGCGGGAGAAAGACCCAGTACTTC. Translated: CAWKSSGRKTQYF. Drawing the rest from reference TRBV30 and TRBJ2-5, the complete variable domain is SQTIHQWPATLVQPVGSPLSLECTVEGTSNPNLYWYRQAAGRGLQLLFYSVGIGQISSEVPQNLSASRPQDRQFILSSKKLLLSDSGFYLCAWKSSGRKTQYFGPGTRLLVL.

The chain has TRBV5-4 and TRBJ1-6; no clear D. Germline V gives CDR1 SGHNT, CDR2 YYREEE (reference sequence). The CDR3 totals 15 residues. V gave up 0 bases and J gave up 9 bases, with 13 bases separating them. CDR3 nucleotides: TGTGCCAGCAGCTTGGGGGCAGTAGGTACTTCACCCCTCCACTTT. Translated: CASSLGAVGTSPLHF.

The chain has TRBV29-1 and TRBJ2-3; TRBD2 agrees at 14 bases. V was clipped by 6 bases and J by 4 bases; unmatched bases: 6. From germline, CDR1 is SQVTM and CDR2 ANQGSEA. The CDR3 loop spans 15 amino acids. The CDR3: CSVRLAGGPSDTQYF. Here the CDR3 DNA reads TGCAGCGTGAGACTAGCGGGAGGGCCGTCAGATACGCAGTATTTT.

The V gene is TRBV13, the J gene TRBJ2-1; D possibly corresponds to TRBD1 (6 bases). CDR3 length equals 17 residues. V was cut by 5 bases and J by 2 bases, with 19 bases left in between. Germline lookup yields CDR1 PRHDT and CDR2 FYEKMQ (reference sequence). The CDR3 region is CASSPPVNREPYNEQFF. As DNA, the CDR3 is TGTGCCAGCAGCCCACCAGTGAACAGGGAACCCTACAATGAGCAGTTCTTC.

The CDR3 bases are TGTGCCAGCAGCTTGGGTGGGGGTTCCACTAATGAAAAACTGTTTTTT. Amino acids: CASSLGGGSTNEKLFF. The V and J genes are TRBV5-4 and TRBJ1-4; D perhaps matches TRBD1 (5 bases). The length of the CDR3 is 16 residues. Germline V lookup: CDR1 SGHNT, CDR2 YYREEE (reference sequence). Deletions cut 0 bases from V and 2 bases from J, with 11 bases between.

This clone turned up a few times. The J gene is TRBJ1-1, the V gene TRBV5-1; 8 nucleotides agree with TRBD1. CDR1 is SGHRS and CDR2 is YFSETQ in the germline V gene. The CDR3 runs 15 residues. The V segment lost 5 bases and the J segment 6 bases; nucleotides outside the gene matches: 12. The CDR3 region has the DNA TGCGCCAGCAGGAGTCGGATGACAGGGGAGTCTGAAGCTTTCTTT. Residues: CASRSRMTGESEAFF.

The V gene is TRBV25-1, the J gene TRBJ1-1; perhaps TRBD1 as D (6 bases). Germline values: CDR1 MGHDK, CDR2 SYGVNS. The V end was cut by 6 bases, the J end by 1 base, with 9 bases between. The CDR3 is 13 residues long. CDR3 sequence reads: CASRWTANTEAFF. In nucleotides, the CDR3 is TGTGCCAGCAGGTGGACAGCGAACACTGAAGCTTTCTTT. Based on the CDR3 plus reference TRBV25-1 and TRBJ1-1, the full variable domain is EADIYQTPRYLVIGTGKKITLECSQTMGHDKMYWYQQDPGMELHLIHYSYGVNSTEKGDLSSESTVSRIRTEHFPLTLESARPSHTSQYLCASRWTANTEAFFGQGTRLTVV.

J is TRBJ2-7 and V is TRBV6-4; TRBD2 might be the D (6 bases). V lost 3 bases to trimming and J lost 5 bases, with 11 bases between them. The CDR3 extends over 13 amino acids. CDR1 is MRHNA and CDR2 is SNTAGT in the germline V gene. CDR3 loop: CASSELAGNEQYF. The CDR3 region has the DNA TGTGCCAGCAGTGAACTAGCTGGCAACGAGCAGTACTTC.

J is TRBJ1-2 and V is TRBV7-2; TRBD1 is a possible D gene (5 bases). V lost 5 bases and J lost 4, with 20 bases in between. The CDR3 has 16 residues. Germline V gene sequence: CDR1 SGHTA, CDR2 FQGNSA. In DNA, the CDR3 is TGTGCCAGCAGCATCTCATCCCAGGGTGTAGGCTATGGCTACACCTTC. This sequence encodes CASSISSQGVGYGYTF.

This chain uses TRBV19 with TRBJ1-5; unclear D gene. Germline V gene data show CDR1 as LNHDA and CDR2 as SQIVND (reference sequence). Deletions cut 2 bases from V and 0 bases from J, with 11 bases between. This CDR3 has 16 residues. CDR3 loop: CASSITAPYSNQPQHF. The CDR3 DNA is TGTGCCAGTAGTATAACGGCCCCCTATAGCAATCAGCCCCAGCATTTT.

This clone occurred a few times. The rearrangement uses TRBV9 and TRBJ2-7, with no clear D. CDR1 and CDR2 (germline): SGDLS, YYNGEE. Trimming shortened V by 6 bases and J by 2 bases, and 21 bases separated the two germline ends. This CDR3 has 16 residues. The CDR3 coding sequence is TGTGCCAGCACAAGGCGTGGGTGGAAATTCACCTACGAGCAGTACTTC. Translated: CASTRRGWKFTYEQYF. Full variable domain (remainder filled in from reference TRBV9 and TRBJ2-7): DSGVTQTPKHLITATGQRVTLRCSPRSGDLSVYWYQQSLDQGLQFLIQYYNGEERAKGNILERFSAQQFPDLHSELNLSSLELGDSALYFCASTRRGWKFTYEQYFGPGTRLTVT.

The chain employs TRBV7-6 and TRBJ2-1; 9 bases fit TRBD1. Germline CDR1 SGHVS, CDR2 FNYEAQ. V shed 2 bases, J shed 5 bases, and the junction held 7 bases outside the gene matches. The CDR3 contains 16 residues. DNA for the CDR3: TGTGCCAGCAGCTTAACCCCGGGACAGGGAAACAATGAGCAGTTCTTC. Amino acids: CASSLTPGQGNNEQFF.

This sequence joins TRBV5-4 and TRBJ1-4; D remains unclear. CDR1 is SGHNT, CDR2 YYREEE, per germline (reference sequence). The V end was cut by 3 bases, the J end by 10 bases, with 16 bases between. CDR3 length: 14 residues. CDR3 protein: CASSSEAMGGKLFF. The CDR3 DNA sequence: TGTGCCAGCAGCTCGGAGGCCATGGGCGGAAAACTGTTTTTT.

The rearrangement uses TRBV9 and TRBJ2-2, with 14 bases lining up with TRBD2. Germline CDR1 reads SGDLS; CDR2 reads YYNGEE. This CDR3 spans 18 amino acids. The V segment lost 2 bases and the J segment 1 base; nucleotides outside the gene matches: 4. The CDR3 DNA sequence: TGTGCCAGCAGCGTCACCGGGACTAGCGGGGGGAACACCGGGGAGCTGTTTTTT. Translated, it gives CASSVTGTSGGNTGELFF.

This sequence joins TRBV19 and TRBJ1-5; D ambiguous. CDR1 LNHDA and CDR2 SQIVND come from the germline V gene (reference sequence). This CDR3 contains 15 residues. V gave up 8 bases and J gave up 1 base, with 15 bases separating them. The CDR3 is CASCDYGRSNQPQHF. DNA of the CDR3: TGTGCCAGTTGCGATTACGGACGGAGCAATCAGCCCCAGCATTTT.

This sequence joins TRBV2 and TRBJ2-5, with D perhaps matching TRBD2 (7 bases). CDR1 and CDR2 (germline): SNHLY, FYNNEI. The CDR3 contains 14 residues. V gave up 4 bases and J gave up 4 bases, with 13 bases separating them. CDR3 DNA: TGTGCCAGCAGTGGAGGGGGAGGGGTAGAGACCCAGTACTTC. This encodes CASSGGGGVETQYF.

The V call is TRBV12-3 or TRBV12-4, the J call TRBJ2-6; no clear D gene. Trimming cost V 5 bases and J 11 bases, with 7 bases left between them. The CDR3 is made up of 11 amino acids. The CDR3 coding sequence is TGTGCCAGCAGTCACGGCTACGTCCTGACTTTC. It specifies CASSHGYVLTF.

The chain recombines TRBV6-5 with TRBJ1-5, with 8 bases that match TRBD1. Trimming took 7 bases from V and 7 from J; bases not matched to a gene: 6. The germline gives CDR1 MNHEY, CDR2 SVGAGI. The CDR3 runs 13 residues. For the CDR3, the DNA is TGTGCCAGCAAGGGACAGGTTAGCCAGCCCCAGCATTTT. Its protein is CASKGQVSQPQHF.

By share of the sample, this clone is medium-sized. The gene calls are TRBV4-1 and TRBJ2-7; 8 nucleotides line up with TRBD2. In germline, CDR1 is MGHRA, CDR2 YSYEKL. The ends lost 0 bases at V and 1 base at J; junction bases unmatched: 2. The length of the CDR3 is 15 residues. In nucleotides, the CDR3 is TGCGCCAGCAGCCAAGAGCGGGAGGCGTCCTACGAGCAGTACTTC. Encoded protein: CASSQEREASYEQYF.

This clone was seen only once. This chain connects TRBV7-3 to TRBJ2-3; 8 nucleotides agree with TRBD2. CDR3 size: 15 residues. Germline assignment: CDR1 SGHTA and CDR2 FQGTGA. V gave up 1 base and J gave up 7 bases; unmatched junction bases: 7. CDR3 DNA: TGTGCCAGCAGCTTAATGGGACTAGTAGATAATACGCAGTATTTT. Protein sequence: CASSLMGLVDNTQYF.